Included here is one T cell receptor beta chain sequence, with context. Unique molecular identifiers tagged the TCRbeta library. TCRdb ran MiXCR on the PCR reads and lists one entry per CDR3 protein. Of about 640,000 distinct CDR3 sequences in the sample, approximately 15% are singletons; the top ten hold approximately 1.1%. V gave up 0 bases and J gave up 4 bases; unmatched junction bases: 4. The V gene's germline CDR1 is SQVTM and CDR2 ANQGSEA. This CDR3 spans 17 amino acids. These data come from a study of T-cell reconstitution after alpha-beta-depleted transplantation in children. This sequence joins TRBV29-1 and TRBJ2-1, with 15 positions matching TRBD2. Sequenced here: PBMCs from the stem cell graft donor, sampled from the stem cell graft. This TCR derives from a human donor who donated a stem cell graft to a child with acute myeloid leukemia. The CDR3 reads CSVEDRGLAGGYNEQFF. Here the CDR3 DNA reads TGCAGCGTTGAAGATAGGGGACTAGCGGGGGGTTACAATGAGCAGTTCTTC.